This T cell receptor (beta chain) was sequenced during a study of blood T cells in healthy people across ages. Findings of the study overall: In the absence of known donor CMV status, changes in expanded clonotypes were possibly confounded. Across the age range, TCR beta diversity per million T cells fell in a roughly linear way.

Trimming pared 1 base from V and 4 bases from J, leaving 17 bases between. The germline V gene encodes CDR1 DFQATT and CDR2 SNEGSKA (reference sequence). The CDR3 has 16 amino acids. Together with a sample-barcoded 5' primer, a J-beta primer mix was included in a second PCR lasting about 6 to 12 cycles. One entry per CDR3 protein, called by TCRdb with MiXCR from the 5' RACE reads. The profile covers over 300,000 distinct CDR3 sequences, with roughly half appearing a single time and around 50% taken by the ten largest. Aged roughly 6 to 90, donors were systemically healthy Caucasians from Russia. Per sample, extraction of total RNA gave at least 5.5 micrograms in every case. This clonotype was observed a few times. The antigen is unknown.

V gene TRBV20-1 combines with J gene TRBJ2-1; tentatively, D is TRBD1 or TRBD2 (5 bases each). The source material was blood. This receptor was obtained from a man aged 55 to 70 in good health. The chain's CDR3 is CSARGTSGWGYNEQFF. In DNA form, the CDR3 reads TGCAGTGCTAGAGGAACATCAGGGTGGGGGTACAATGAGCAGTTCTTC.